The following is a TCR beta chain sequence with its context. The antigen remains undetermined. This specimen comes from a study of radiotherapy plus CTLA-4 blockade in lung cancer. As for the study in general: In around 17% of patients, objective responses were seen; around 31% had disease control.

The CDR3 length is 16 residues. Study-wide results and caveats: Clones derived from tumor TCRs expanded in blood after radiotherapy plus ipilimumab. Response was reportedly best predicted by early blood T cell clone dynamics, with interferon-beta.

Produced via immunoSEQ multiplex PCR; TCRdb's table is partial and in-frame only. The repertoire has tens of thousands of clones, around nine tenths of them found once; the top ten carry over 15%. The rearrangement joins TRBV21-1 to TRBJ2-7; no check of the table's D call, TRBD1, against the DNA was made. TRBV21-1 is reported as a pseudogene. The sample in question was peripheral blood, obtained from a patient treated with radiotherapy plus ipilimumab. This TCR was sampled from a human donor with non-small cell lung cancer that progressed on radiotherapy plus ipilimumab. The CDR3 loop reads CASRQSPGTGTMGQYF. CDR3 DNA sequence: TGTGCCAGCAGACAAAGCCCCGGGACAGGGACCATGGGGCAGTACTTC.